A selection of T cell receptor beta chains follows, all from one sample in a study of cytomegalovirus exposure and HLA in healthy donors. TCRdb keeps only in-frame clones here, not all; method: immunoSEQ multiplex PCR. Among 150,000 to 200,000 clones listed, less than 90% were seen once. Sequencing was performed on PBMCs. All receptors come from a woman between 18 and 30 years old in good health and CMV-seronegative. Each CDR3 is given with its conserved first and last residue. A D gene is named only where the DNA matches it firmly. Some rows have no size entry. The others give once, few or many, or a class for an expanded clone.

J gene | clone size | V gene | D gene | CDR3 DNA | CDR3 protein
TRBJ2-3 | NA | TRBV11-3 | TRBD2 | TGTGCCAGCAGCCCTAGAGCCTTCGGGGGGAGGGCAGATACGCAGTATTTT | CASSPRAFGGRADTQYF
TRBJ2-5 | NA | TRBV5-1 | TRBD2 | TGCGCCAGCAGCTTGGCGGGAGGGGAAGAGACCCAGTACTTC | CASSLAGGEETQYF
TRBJ2-1 | NA | TRBV7-2 | NA | TGTGCCAGCAGCCTCCTTAGACAGCCTAATGAGCAGTTCTTC | CASSLLRQPNEQFF
TRBJ1-1 | NA | TRBV29-1 | TRBD1 | TGCAGCGTTTACAGGGGGCGGGGCACTGAAGCTTTCTTT | CSVYRGRGTEAFF
TRBJ2-7 | NA | TRBV9 | NA | TGTGCCAGCAGCGTAGGAGGGGGCGAGCAGTACTTC | CASSVGGGEQYF
TRBJ1-3 | few | TRBV11-2 | TRBD1 | TGTGCCAGCACCTTCAACAGGGGGCTGCTGGAAGACACCATATATTTT | CASTFNRGLLEDTIYF
TRBJ2-2 | NA | TRBV5-1 | NA | TGCGCCAGCAGCTTGACGGGGGGCGCTAATACCGGGGAGCTGTTTTTT | CASSLTGGANTGELFF
TRBJ1-2 | NA | TRBV7-9 | NA | TGTGCCAGCAGCCCCATTAACTATGGCTACACCTTC | CASSPINYGYTF
TRBJ1-1 | NA | TRBV4-1 | TRBD1 | TGCGCCAGCAGCCAAGGCTACAGGGGAGGAACTGAAGCTTTCTTT | CASSQGYRGGTEAFF
TRBJ1-2 | NA | TRBV9 | TRBD1 | TGTGCCAGCAGCGTTTTGACAGGGGAAGACCTACTCGGCTCTGGCTACACCTTC | CASSVLTGEDLLGSGYTF
TRBJ2-3 | NA | TRBV18 | NA | TGTGCCAGCTCACCACCGCCAGCGGCAGATACGCAGTATTTT | CASSPPPAADTQYF
TRBJ2-5 | NA | TRBV5-1 | TRBD1 | TGCGCCAGCTCTCGGGGACAGGGTAATCTGCGTAGGTACCAAGAGACCCAGTACTTC | CASSRGQGNLRRYQETQYF
TRBJ1-2 | NA | TRBV2 | NA | TGTGCCAGTCACATAAACTATGGCTACACCTTC | CASHINYGYTF
TRBJ2-7 | NA | TRBV5-1 | NA | TGCGCCAGCAGCTTGGGCCAGGGGAGTACCTACGAGCAGTACTTC | CASSLGQGSTYEQYF
TRBJ2-7 | NA | TRBV7-2 | NA | TGTGCCAGCAGCTCTGGACAGACCTACGAGCAGTACTTC | CASSSGQTYEQYF
TRBJ2-3 | NA | TRBV6-5 | NA | TGTGCCAGCAGCGCTGGACAAACCACAGATACGCAGTATTTT | CASSAGQTTDTQYF
TRBJ1-6 | NA | TRBV4-1 | NA | TGCGCCAGCAGCCAAGTACAGGTATACAGGGATTCACCCCTCCACTTT | CASSQVQVYRDSPLHF
TRBJ2-7 | few | TRBV6-1 | NA | TGTGCCAGCAACCCGGAGAAGCCCTACGAGCAGTACTTC | CASNPEKPYEQYF
TRBJ1-2 | once | TRBV19 | TRBD1 | TGTGCCAGTAGTTTTAGGGACAGACCCTCAGGTGGCTACACCTTC | CASSFRDRPSGGYTF
TRBJ2-4 | NA | TRBV10-2 | TRBD2 | TGCGCCGTAAGCGGGAGCGGCTTAAACATTCAGTACTTC | CAVSGSGLNIQYF
TRBJ2-7 | NA | TRBV2 | TRBD1 | TGTGCCAGCACCCTGACAGGGTCCCCCTACGAGCAGTACTTC | CASTLTGSPYEQYF
TRBJ2-1 | NA | TRBV7-9 | TRBD2 | TGTGCCAGCAGCTTTAGCGGGAGTTACAATGAGCAGTTCTTC | CASSFSGSYNEQFF
TRBJ2-1 | NA | TRBV5-1 | NA | TGCGCCAGCAGCTTCACTACTAGCCCCTACAATGAGCAGTTCTTC | CASSFTTSPYNEQFF
TRBJ1-5 | NA | TRBV9 | NA | TGTGCCAGCAGTTATCAGGGTTATAGCAATCAGCCCCAGCATTTT | CASSYQGYSNQPQHF
TRBJ1-5 | NA | TRBV7-8 | NA | TGTGCCAGCAGCTTTGGCGCCCGGGGGTTGAGCAATCAGCCCCAGCATTTT | CASSFGARGLSNQPQHF
TRBJ2-7 | NA | TRBV4-1 | TRBD2 | TGCGCCAGCAGCCAAGAGGGGACTAGCGGGAGGTGGATGTACTTC | CASSQEGTSGRWMYF
TRBJ1-6 | NA | TRBV18 | TRBD1 | TGTGCCAGCTCAGAGGGGACAGTGGATAATTCACCCCTCCACTTT | CASSEGTVDNSPLHF
TRBJ2-1 | NA | TRBV12-5 | NA | TGTGCTAGTGGTTTGGTACAGGGCCCCGCCCATGAGCAGTTCTTC | CASGLVQGPAHEQFF
TRBJ1-2 | NA | TRBV5-1 | TRBD1 | TGCGCCAGCAGCAAGGACAGGGGGCGGGGTGGCTACACCTTC | CASSKDRGRGGYTF
TRBJ2-7 | NA | TRBV10-1 | TRBD1 | TGCGCCAGCAGTGGGAACTCGGGGACAGGGGTCCACGAGCAGTACTTC | CASSGNSGTGVHEQYF
TRBJ1-2 | NA | TRBV15 | NA | TGTGCCACCAGCAGAGGGCCGGGCAGGGAAATATATGGCTACACCTTC | CATSRGPGREIYGYTF
TRBJ1-1 | NA | TRBV29-1 | NA | TGCAGCGTTGAAGGATCGGGGTACACTGAAGCTTTCTTT | CSVEGSGYTEAFF
TRBJ1-1 | NA | TRBV18 | TRBD1 | TGTGCCAGCTCACCGAGCCGGGACAGGAACACTGAAGCTTTCTTT | CASSPSRDRNTEAFF
TRBJ2-5 | NA | TRBV6-5 | TRBD1 | TGTGCCAGCAGTCACTCAGGGCAGGGGGCGGTGGAGACCCAGTACTTC | CASSHSGQGAVETQYF
TRBJ2-3 | NA | TRBV2 | TRBD2 | TGTGCCAGCAGAGCGACTAGCGGGGGGCGGGGCACAGATACGCAGTATTTT | CASRATSGGRGTDTQYF
TRBJ2-7 | many | TRBV4-1 | TRBD2 | TGCGCCAGCAGCCTGACAGAGCGGGAGGGGAAGTACTTC | CASSLTEREGKYF
TRBJ1-3 | NA | TRBV9 | NA | TGTGCCAGCAGCCGGACGGGGAGCTCTGGAAACACCATATATTTT | CASSRTGSSGNTIYF
TRBJ1-4 | NA | TRBV30 | NA | TGTGCCTCCATGCTACAGGGTTCTGGAGAAAAACTGTTTTTT | CASMLQGSGEKLFF
TRBJ1-1 | many | TRBV2 | NA | TGTGCCAGTACTATACAGGGCGGAGCTTTCTTT | CASTIQGGAFF
TRBJ2-6 | NA | TRBV4-3 | NA | TGCGCCAGCAGCCAGGCGGCGGGGTCTGGGGCCAACGTCCTGACTTTC | CASSQAAGSGANVLTF
TRBJ2-3 | once | TRBV7-2 | TRBD2 | TGTGCCAGCAGCTTAGGGGTCACTAGCGTGAATACGCAGTATTTT | CASSLGVTSVNTQYF
TRBJ1-1 | NA | TRBV29-1 | NA | TGCAGCGTTGATCGGGGACTTATCAACACTGAAGCTTTCTTT | CSVDRGLINTEAFF
TRBJ2-7 | few | TRBV2 | TRBD1 | TGTGCCACGGGGACAGGGAGGTCCTACGAGCAGTACTTC | CATGTGRSYEQYF
TRBJ2-2 | NA | TRBV19 | NA | TGTGCCAGTAGTATCACAGTCACCGGGGAGCTGTTTTTT | CASSITVTGELFF
TRBJ2-7 | NA | TRBV9 | NA | TGTGCCAGCAGTGAGGACATGCCTAGCTCCTACGAGCAGTACTTC | CASSEDMPSSYEQYF
TRBJ1-5 | NA | TRBV30 | NA | TGTGCCTGGAGTGTTGGGACTGGGGGTCAGCCCCAGCATTTT | CAWSVGTGGQPQHF
TRBJ1-6 | NA | TRBV5-1 | NA | TGCGCCAGCAGCTTGACGCAGGGGAGGGATTCACCCCTCCACTTT | CASSLTQGRDSPLHF
TRBJ2-7 | NA | TRBV7-2 | TRBD2 | TGTGCCAGCATTCAGGCGGGAGGGCCCTACGAGCAGTACTTC | CASIQAGGPYEQYF
TRBJ1-1 | NA | TRBV6-6 | TRBD1 | TGTGCCAGCAGTTACCCGGGACAGGGGAAGTCTGAAGCTTTCTTT | CASSYPGQGKSEAFF
TRBJ2-3 | NA | TRBV29-1 | TRBD2 | TGCAGCATAGCGGGAGGGGGATCTAGCACAGATACGCAGTATTTT | CSIAGGGSSTDTQYF